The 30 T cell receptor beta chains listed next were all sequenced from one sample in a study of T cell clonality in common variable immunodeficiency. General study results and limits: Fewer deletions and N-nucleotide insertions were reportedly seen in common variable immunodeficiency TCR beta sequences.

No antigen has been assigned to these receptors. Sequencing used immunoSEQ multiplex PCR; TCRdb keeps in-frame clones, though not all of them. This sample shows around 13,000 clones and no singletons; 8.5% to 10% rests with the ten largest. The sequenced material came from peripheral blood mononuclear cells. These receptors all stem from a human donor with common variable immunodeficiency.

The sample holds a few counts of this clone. The DNA read from the CDR3 is TGTGCCAGCAGCTTAGGAGCGGGGGGGCACTACGAG. Translation: CASSLGAGGHYE. The full-length CDR3 reads as CASSLGAGGHYEQYF. This chain joins TRBV7-6 and TRBJ2-7; 10 bases align to TRBD2. The read halts 3 residues ahead of the CDR3 end, with the missing end drawn from the germline J gene. Germline assignment: CDR1 SGHVS and CDR2 FNYEAQ. The V and J ends lost 1 base and 3 bases, in that order; junction bases with no gene match: 3. The CDR3 consists of 15 residues.

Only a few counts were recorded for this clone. Partial CDR3 DNA: TGTGCCAGCTTTAGCGTGGGCACCGGGGAG. This gives the protein CASFSVGTGE. The entire CDR3 protein reads CASFSVGTGELFF. This chain uses TRBV18 with TRBJ2-2; D is perhaps TRBD2 (5 bases). The read is 3 residues too short to cover the CDR3 end, so that end is filled in from the germline J gene. Germline V CDR1 and CDR2: KGHSH, LQKENI. The V end was cut by 7 bases, the J end by 4 bases, with 10 bases between. This CDR3 is built from 13 residues.

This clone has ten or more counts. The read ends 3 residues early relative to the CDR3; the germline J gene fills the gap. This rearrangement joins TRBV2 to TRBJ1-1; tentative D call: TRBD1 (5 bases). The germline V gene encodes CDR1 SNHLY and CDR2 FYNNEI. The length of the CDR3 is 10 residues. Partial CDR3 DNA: TGTGCCAGCAGCAACAGGGAA. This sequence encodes CASSNRE. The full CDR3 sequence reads CASSNREAFF.

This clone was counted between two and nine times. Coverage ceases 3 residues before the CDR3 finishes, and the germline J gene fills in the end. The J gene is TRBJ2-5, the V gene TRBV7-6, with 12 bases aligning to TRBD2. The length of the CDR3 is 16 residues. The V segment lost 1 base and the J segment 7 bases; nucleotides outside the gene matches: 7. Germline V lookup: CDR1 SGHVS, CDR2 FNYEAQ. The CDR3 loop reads CASSLESSGGAGTQYF. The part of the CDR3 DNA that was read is TGTGCCAGCAGCTTAGAATCTAGCGGGGGGGCGGGGACC.

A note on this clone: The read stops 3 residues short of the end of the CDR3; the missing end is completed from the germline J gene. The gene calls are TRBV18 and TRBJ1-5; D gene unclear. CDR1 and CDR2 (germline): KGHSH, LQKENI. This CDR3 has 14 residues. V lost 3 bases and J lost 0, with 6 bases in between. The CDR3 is CASSPQASNQPQHF. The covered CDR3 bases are TGTGCCAGCTCACCGCAGGCTAGCAATCAGCCC. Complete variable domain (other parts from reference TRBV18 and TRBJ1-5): NAGVMQNPRHLVRRRGQEARLRCSPMKGHSHVYWYRQLPEEGLKFMVYLQKENIIDESGMPKERFSAEFPKEGPSILRIQQVVRGDSAAYFCASSPQASNQPQHFGDGTRLSIL.

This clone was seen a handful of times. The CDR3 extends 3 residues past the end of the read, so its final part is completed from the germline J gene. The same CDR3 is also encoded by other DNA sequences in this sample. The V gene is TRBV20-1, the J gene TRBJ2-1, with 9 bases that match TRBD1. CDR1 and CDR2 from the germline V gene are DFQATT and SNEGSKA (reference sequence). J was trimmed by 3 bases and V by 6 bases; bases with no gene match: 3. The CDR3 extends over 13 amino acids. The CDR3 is CSAPGQGYNEQFF. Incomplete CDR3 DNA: TGCAGTGCGCCGGGACAGGGCTACAATGAG.

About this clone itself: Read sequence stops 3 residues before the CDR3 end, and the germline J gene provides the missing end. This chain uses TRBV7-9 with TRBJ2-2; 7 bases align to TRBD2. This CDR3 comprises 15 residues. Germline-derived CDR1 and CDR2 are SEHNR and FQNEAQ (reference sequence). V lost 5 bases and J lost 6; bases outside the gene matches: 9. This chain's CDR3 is CASSPGQTSAGELFF. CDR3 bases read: TGTGCCAGCAGCCCAGGCCAAACTAGCGCCGGGGAG.

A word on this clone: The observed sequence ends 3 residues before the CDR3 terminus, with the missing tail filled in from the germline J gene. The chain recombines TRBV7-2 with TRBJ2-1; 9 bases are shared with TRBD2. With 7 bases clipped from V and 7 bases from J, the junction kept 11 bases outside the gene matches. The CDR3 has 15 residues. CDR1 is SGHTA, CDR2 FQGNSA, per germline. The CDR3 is CASTTGGGARNEQFF. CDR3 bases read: TGTGCCAGCACGACTGGCGGGGGGGCCAGGAATGAG.

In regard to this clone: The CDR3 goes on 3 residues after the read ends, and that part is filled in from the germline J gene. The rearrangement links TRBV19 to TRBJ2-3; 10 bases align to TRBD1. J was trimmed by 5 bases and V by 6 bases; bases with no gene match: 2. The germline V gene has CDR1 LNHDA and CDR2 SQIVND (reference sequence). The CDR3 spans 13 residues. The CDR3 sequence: CASSWDRGDTQYF. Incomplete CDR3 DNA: TGTGCCAGTAGCTGGGACAGGGGAGATACG.

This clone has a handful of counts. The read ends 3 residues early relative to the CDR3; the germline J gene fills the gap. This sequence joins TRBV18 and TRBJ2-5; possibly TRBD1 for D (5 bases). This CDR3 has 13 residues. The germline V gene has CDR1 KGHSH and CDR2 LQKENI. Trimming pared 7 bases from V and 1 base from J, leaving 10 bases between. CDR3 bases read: TGTGCCAGCTGCGCAGGGTCCCAAGAGACC. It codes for CASCAGSQET. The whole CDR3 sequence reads CASCAGSQETQYF.

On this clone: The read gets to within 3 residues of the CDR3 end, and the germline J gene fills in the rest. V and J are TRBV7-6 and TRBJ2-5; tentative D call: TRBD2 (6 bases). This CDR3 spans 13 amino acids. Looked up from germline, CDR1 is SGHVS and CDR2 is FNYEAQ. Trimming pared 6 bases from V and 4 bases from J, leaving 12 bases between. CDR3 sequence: CASSYDGGETQYF. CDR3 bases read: TGTGCCAGCAGTTATGACGGGGGAGAGACC. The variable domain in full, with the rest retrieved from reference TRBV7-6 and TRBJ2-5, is GAGVSQSPRYKVTKRGQDVALRCDPISGHVSLYWYRQALGQGPEFLTYFNYEAQQDKSGLPNDRFSAERPEGSISTLTIQRTEQRDSAMYRCASSYDGGETQYFGPGTRLLVL.

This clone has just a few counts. The CDR3 DNA, read in part, is TGTGCCAGCAGGACCACAGGGGGAGAGGAAAAA. This translates into CASRTTGGEEK. The CDR3 as a whole reads CASRTTGGEEKLFF. The V and J genes are TRBV2 and TRBJ1-4, with 8 bases matching TRBD1. The read finishes 3 residues shy of the CDR3 end, and the germline J gene is used to complete it. CDR1 is SNHLY, CDR2 FYNNEI, per germline. V shed 6 bases and J 8 bases; nucleotides not matched to a gene: 8. The CDR3 has 14 residues.

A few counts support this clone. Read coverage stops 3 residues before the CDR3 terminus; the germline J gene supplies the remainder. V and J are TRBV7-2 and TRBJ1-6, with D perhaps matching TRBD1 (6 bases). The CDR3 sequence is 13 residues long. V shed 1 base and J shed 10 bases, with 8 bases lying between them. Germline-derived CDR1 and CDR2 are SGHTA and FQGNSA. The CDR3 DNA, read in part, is TGTGCCAGCAGCTTAGGGACAGTCTCACCC. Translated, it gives CASSLGTVSP. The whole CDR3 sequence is CASSLGTVSPLHF.

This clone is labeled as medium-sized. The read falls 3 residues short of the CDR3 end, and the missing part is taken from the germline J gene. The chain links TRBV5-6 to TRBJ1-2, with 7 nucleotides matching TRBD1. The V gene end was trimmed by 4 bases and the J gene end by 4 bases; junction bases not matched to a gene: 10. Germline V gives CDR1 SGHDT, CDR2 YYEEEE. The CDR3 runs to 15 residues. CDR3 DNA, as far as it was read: TGTGCCAGCAGCCCAGGGGGACAGCGGACCTATGGC. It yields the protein CASSPGGQRTYG. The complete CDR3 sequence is CASSPGGQRTYGYTF. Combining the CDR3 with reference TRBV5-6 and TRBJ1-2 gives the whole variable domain DAGVTQSPTHLIKTRGQQVTLRCSPKSGHDTVSWYQQALGQGPQFIFQYYEEEERQRGNFPDRFSGHQFPNYSSELNVNALLLGDSALYLCASSPGGQRTYGYTFGSGTRLTVV.

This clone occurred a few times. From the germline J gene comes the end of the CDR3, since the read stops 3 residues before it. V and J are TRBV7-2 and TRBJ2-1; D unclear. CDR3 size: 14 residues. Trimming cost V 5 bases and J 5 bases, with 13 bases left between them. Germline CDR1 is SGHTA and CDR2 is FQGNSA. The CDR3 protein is CASSNNRVNNEQFF. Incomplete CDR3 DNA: TGTGCCAGCAGCAATAACAGAGTCAACAATGAG.

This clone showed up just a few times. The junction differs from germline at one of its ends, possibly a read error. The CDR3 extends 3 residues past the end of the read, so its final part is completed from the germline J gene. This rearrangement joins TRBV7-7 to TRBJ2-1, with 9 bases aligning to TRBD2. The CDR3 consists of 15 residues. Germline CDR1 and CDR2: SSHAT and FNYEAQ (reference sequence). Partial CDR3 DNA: TGTGCTAGCAGCTTAGGGCTAGCGGGGACCAATGAG. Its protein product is CASSLGLAGTNE. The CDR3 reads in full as CASSLGLAGTNEQFF.

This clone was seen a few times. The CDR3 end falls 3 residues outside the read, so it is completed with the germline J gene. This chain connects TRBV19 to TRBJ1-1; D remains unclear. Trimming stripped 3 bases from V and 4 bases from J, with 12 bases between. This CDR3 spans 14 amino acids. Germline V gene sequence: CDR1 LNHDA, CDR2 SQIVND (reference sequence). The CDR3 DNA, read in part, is TGTGCCAGTAGTATCGGGGAGGTTTTCACTGAA. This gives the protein CASSIGEVFTE. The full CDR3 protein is CASSIGEVFTEAFF.

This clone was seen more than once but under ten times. The CDR3 bases that were read are TGTGCCAGCTCACCAATCGAGCGGAGCACAGATACG. The encoded protein is CASSPIERSTDT. Given in full, the CDR3 is CASSPIERSTDTQYF. V gene TRBV18 combines with J gene TRBJ2-3; possible D gene TRBD2, 5 bases. The sequence runs out 3 residues before the end of the CDR3; the remainder is reconstructed from the germline J gene. CDR1 and CDR2 from the germline V gene are KGHSH and LQKENI. The germline V and J ends were trimmed by 2 bases and 0 bases, with 9 bases remaining between them. The CDR3 spans 15 residues. Looking up the rest from reference TRBV18 and TRBJ2-3 gives the full variable domain: NAGVMQNPRHLVRRRGQEARLRCSPMKGHSHVYWYRQLPEEGLKFMVYLQKENIIDESGMPKERFSAEFPKEGPSILRIQQVVRGDSAAYFCASSPIERSTDTQYFGPGTRLTVL.

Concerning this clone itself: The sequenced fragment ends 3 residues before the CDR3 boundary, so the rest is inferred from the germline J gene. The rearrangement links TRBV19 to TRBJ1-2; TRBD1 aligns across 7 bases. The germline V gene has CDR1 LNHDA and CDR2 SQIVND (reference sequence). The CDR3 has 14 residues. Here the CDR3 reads CASSWGQLSRGYTF. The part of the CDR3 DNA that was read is TGTGCCAGTAGCTGGGGACAGTTGTCAAGGGGC.

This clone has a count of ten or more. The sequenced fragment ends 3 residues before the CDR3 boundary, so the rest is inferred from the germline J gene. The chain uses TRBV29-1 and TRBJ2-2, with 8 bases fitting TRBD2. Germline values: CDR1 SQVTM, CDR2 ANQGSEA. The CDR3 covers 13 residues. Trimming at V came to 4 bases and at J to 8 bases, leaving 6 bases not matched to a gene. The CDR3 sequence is CSVATSVAGELFF. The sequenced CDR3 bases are TGCAGCGTTGCGACTAGCGTGGCTGGGGAG.

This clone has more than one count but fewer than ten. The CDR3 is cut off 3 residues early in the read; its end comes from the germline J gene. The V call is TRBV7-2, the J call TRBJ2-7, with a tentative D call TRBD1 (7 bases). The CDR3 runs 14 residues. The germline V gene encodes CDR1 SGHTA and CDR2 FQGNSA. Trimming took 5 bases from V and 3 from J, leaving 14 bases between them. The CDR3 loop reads CASSLTQGGYEQYF. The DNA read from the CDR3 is TGTGCCAGCAGCCTTACCCAGGGGGGCTACGAG.

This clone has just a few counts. This chain's CDR3 is CAWSVSSGGYYEQYF. The part of the CDR3 DNA that was read is TGTGCCTGGAGTGTTTCTAGCGGGGGCTACTACGAG. The chain links TRBV30 to TRBJ2-7, with 10 bases fitting TRBD2. The read ends 3 residues early relative to the CDR3; the germline J gene fills the gap. From germline, CDR1 is GTSNPN and CDR2 SVGIG (reference sequence). CDR3 length: 15 amino acids. V was clipped by 0 bases and J by 3 bases; unmatched bases: 5.

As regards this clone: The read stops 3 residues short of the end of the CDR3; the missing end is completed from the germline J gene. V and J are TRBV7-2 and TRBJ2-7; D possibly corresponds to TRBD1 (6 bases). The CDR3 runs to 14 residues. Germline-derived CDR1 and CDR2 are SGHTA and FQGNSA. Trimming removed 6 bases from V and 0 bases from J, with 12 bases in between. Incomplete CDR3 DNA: TGTGCCAGCAGTCGGGACATTGACTCCTACGAG. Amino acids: CASSRDIDSYE. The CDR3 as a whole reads CASSRDIDSYEQYF.

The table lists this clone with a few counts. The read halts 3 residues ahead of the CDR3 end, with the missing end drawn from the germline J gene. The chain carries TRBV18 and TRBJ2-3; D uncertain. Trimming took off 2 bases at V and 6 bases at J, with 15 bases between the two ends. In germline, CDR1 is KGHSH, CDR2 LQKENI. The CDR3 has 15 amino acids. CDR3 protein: CASSPGQGSLDTQYF. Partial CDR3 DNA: TGTGCCAGCTCACCAGGGCAAGGGTCCCTGGATACG.

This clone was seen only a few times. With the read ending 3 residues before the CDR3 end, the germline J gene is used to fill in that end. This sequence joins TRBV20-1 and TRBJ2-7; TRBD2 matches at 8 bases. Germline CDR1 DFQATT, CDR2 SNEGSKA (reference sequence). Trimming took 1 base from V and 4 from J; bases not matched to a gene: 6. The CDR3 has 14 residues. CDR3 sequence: CSARAVGGDYEQYF. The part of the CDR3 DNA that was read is TGCAGTGCTAGAGCCGTCGGGGGGGATTACGAG.

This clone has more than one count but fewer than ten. The CDR3 protein is CASSLSRRGTDTQYF. The CDR3 DNA, read in part, is TGTGCCAGCAGCTTATCGCGGAGGGGTACAGATACG. The chain combines TRBV7-9 with TRBJ2-3, with a possible D match to TRBD2 (6 bases). The CDR3 end lies 3 residues beyond the end of the read and is filled in from the germline J gene. Germline V gives CDR1 SEHNR, CDR2 FQNEAQ (reference sequence). The CDR3 is 15 amino acids. The V gene lost 2 bases and the J gene lost 3 bases, with 12 bases spanning the gap.

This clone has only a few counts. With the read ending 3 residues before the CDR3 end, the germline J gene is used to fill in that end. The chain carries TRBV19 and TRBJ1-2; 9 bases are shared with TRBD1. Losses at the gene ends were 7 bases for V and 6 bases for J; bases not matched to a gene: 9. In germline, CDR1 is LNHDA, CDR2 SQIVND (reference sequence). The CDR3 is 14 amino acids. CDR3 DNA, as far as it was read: TGTGCCAGTACCACTGGACAGGGGAGGGATGGC. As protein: CASTTGQGRDG. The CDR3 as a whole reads CASTTGQGRDGYTF.

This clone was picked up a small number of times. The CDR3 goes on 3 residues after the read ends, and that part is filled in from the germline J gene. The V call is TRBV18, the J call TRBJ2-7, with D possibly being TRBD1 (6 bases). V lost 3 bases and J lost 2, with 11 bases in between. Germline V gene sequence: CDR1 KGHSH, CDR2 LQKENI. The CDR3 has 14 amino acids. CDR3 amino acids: CASSPRDMTYEQYF. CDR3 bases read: TGTGCCAGCTCACCTCGGGACATGACCTACGAG.

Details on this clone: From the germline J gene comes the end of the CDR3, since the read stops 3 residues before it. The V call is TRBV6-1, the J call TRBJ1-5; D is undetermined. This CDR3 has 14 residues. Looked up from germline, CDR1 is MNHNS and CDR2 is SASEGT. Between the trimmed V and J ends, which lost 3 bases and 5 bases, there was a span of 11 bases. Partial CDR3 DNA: TGTGCCAGCAGTGATGGGCAGTCCTATCAGCCC. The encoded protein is CASSDGQSYQP. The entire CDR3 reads CASSDGQSYQPQHF.

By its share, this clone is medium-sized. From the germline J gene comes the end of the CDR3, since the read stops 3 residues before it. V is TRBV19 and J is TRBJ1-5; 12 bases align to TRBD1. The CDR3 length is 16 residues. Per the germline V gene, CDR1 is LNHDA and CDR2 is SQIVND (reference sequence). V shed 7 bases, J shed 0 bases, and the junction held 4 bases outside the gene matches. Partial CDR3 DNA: TGTGCCAGTACGGGACAGGGGGCATATAGCAATCAGCCC. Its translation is CASTGQGAYSNQP. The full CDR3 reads CASTGQGAYSNQPQHF.